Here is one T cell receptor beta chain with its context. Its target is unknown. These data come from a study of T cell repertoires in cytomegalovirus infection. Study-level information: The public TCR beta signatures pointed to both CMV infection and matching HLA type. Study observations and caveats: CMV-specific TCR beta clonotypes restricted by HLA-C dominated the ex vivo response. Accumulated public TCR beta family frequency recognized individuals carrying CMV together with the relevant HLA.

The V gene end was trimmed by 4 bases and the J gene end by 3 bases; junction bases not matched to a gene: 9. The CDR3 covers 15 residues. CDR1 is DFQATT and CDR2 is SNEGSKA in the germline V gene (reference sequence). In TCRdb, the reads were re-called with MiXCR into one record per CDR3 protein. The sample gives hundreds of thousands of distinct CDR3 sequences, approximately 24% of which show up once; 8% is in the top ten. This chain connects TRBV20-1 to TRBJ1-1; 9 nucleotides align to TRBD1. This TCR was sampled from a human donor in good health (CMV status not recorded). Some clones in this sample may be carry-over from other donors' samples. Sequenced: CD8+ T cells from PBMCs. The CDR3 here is CSATVQQGADTEAFF. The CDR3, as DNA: TGCAGTGCTACTGTCCAACAGGGGGCAGACACTGAAGCTTTCTTT.